A single sample is the source of the 24 T cell receptor beta chains below, sequenced in a study of blood T cell repertoires in COVID-19 (dated by TCRdb to the early 2020s). The library was built by means of the immunoSEQ multiplex PCR assay. TCRdb carries this immuneACCESS record with in-frame sequences only. Its versions omit some clonotypes, under half of them owing to an unresolved V gene in the studies checked, with the rest unexplained. This sample holds 150,000 to 200,000 clones; more than 85% were observed only once. The top ten clones comprise roughly 2% of the sample. Specimen: peripheral blood. These receptors were taken from a man between 65 and 79 years old with active or convalescent COVID-19.

The table lists this clone with a count of one. The chain is built from TRBV2 and TRBJ1-1, with TRBD1 matching over 7 bases. With V trimmed by 7 bases and J by 4 bases, 9 bases remained unmatched. Germline lookup yields CDR1 SNHLY and CDR2 FYNNEI. The CDR3 length is 14 residues. The CDR3: CASTEGAPSTEAFF. CDR3 nucleotide sequence: TGTGCCAGCACGGAGGGGGCGCCGAGCACTGAAGCTTTCTTT.

The chain is built from TRBV4-3 and TRBJ2-7; the D is unclear. With 6 bases removed from V and 2 bases from J, the gap between germline ends came to 14 bases. The CDR3 loop spans 14 amino acids. Germline V gene data show CDR1 as LGHNA and CDR2 as YSLEER. In nucleotides, the CDR3 is TGCGCCAGCAGTCGCGACCCGGGTCCCTACGAGCAGTACTTC. Its translation is CASSRDPGPYEQYF.

In DNA form, the CDR3 reads TGTGCCTCCCGGGAGGGAGGCACAGATACGCAGTATTTT. This codes for CASREGGTDTQYF. This chain uses TRBV10-3 with TRBJ2-3; the match to TRBD2 covers 8 bases. Trimming cost V 11 bases and J 1 base; bases outside gene matches: 5. The CDR3 length is 13 residues. CDR1 is ENHRY, CDR2 SYGVKD, per germline.

The chain carries TRBV3-1 (or the pseudogene TRBV3-2) and TRBJ2-7, with D possibly TRBD2 on 6 matching bases. V lost 1 base and J lost 2, with 12 bases in between. Looked up from germline, CDR1 is LGHDT and CDR2 is YNNKEL (reference sequence). This CDR3 contains 15 residues. CDR3 sequence (DNA): TGTGCCAGCAGCCAAGCCGGGACTTTAACCTACGAGCAGTACTTC. Encoded protein: CASSQAGTLTYEQYF.

V gene TRBV21-1 combines with J gene TRBJ2-3; TRBD1, as called in the table, went unchecked against the DNA. TRBV21-1 is flagged as a pseudogene. The length of the CDR3 is 14 residues. This CDR3 reads CASSKVHTTDTQYF. The DNA of the CDR3 is TGTGCCAGCAGCAAAGTGCACACCACAGATACGCAGTATTTT.

The chain couples TRBV19 to TRBJ1-5, with TRBD1 as a possible D gene (5 bases). Trimming took off 3 bases at V and 3 bases at J, with 15 bases between the two ends. CDR1 LNHDA and CDR2 SQIVND come from the germline V gene (reference sequence). The CDR3 consists of 16 residues. This CDR3 is CASSILTGPDNQPQHF. The CDR3 nucleotides read TGTGCCAGTAGTATTCTAACAGGTCCCGACAATCAGCCCCAGCATTTT.

The chain links TRBV5-6 to TRBJ1-1; the D gene is possibly TRBD1 (6 bases). V was clipped by 0 bases and J by 7 bases, with 13 bases between them. Germline assignment: CDR1 SGHDT and CDR2 YYEEEE. The CDR3 runs to 14 residues. CDR3 nucleotides: TGTGCCAGCAGCTTGGTATCGGCAGGGGTTGAAGCTTTCTTT. The encoded protein is CASSLVSAGVEAFF.

The gene calls are TRBV30 and TRBJ2-3; 8 bases are a match to TRBD1. The germline V gene has CDR1 GTSNPN and CDR2 SVGIG (reference sequence). The CDR3 runs 14 residues. With V trimmed by 1 base and J by 3 bases, 3 bases remained unmatched. CDR3 in DNA: TGTGCCTGGAGTGCCCGGACAGGGACAGATACGCAGTATTTT. Its translation: CAWSARTGTDTQYF.

The CDR3: CASSPGTIGNQPQHF. In DNA, the CDR3 is TGTGCCAGCTCACCAGGGACTATAGGCAATCAGCCCCAGCATTTT. This sequence joins TRBV18 and TRBJ1-5; weak D call: TRBD1 (5 bases). The CDR3 sequence is 15 residues long. Trimming removed 2 bases from V and 2 bases from J, with 10 bases in between. Germline CDR1 is KGHSH and CDR2 is LQKENI. The full variable domain, its missing parts supplied by reference TRBV18 and TRBJ1-5, is NAGVMQNPRHLVRRRGQEARLRCSPMKGHSHVYWYRQLPEEGLKFMVYLQKENIIDESGMPKERFSAEFPKEGPSILRIQQVVRGDSAAYFCASSPGTIGNQPQHFGDGTRLSIL.

This rearrangement joins TRBV6-6 to TRBJ2-6; 8 bases agree with TRBD1. J gave up 1 base and V 7 bases, and 3 bases lay outside the gene matches. The CDR3 runs to 15 residues. Germline lookup yields CDR1 MNHNY and CDR2 SVGAGI (reference sequence). The CDR3 sequence: CASTGGASGANVLTF. The CDR3 region has the DNA TGTGCCAGCACAGGGGGCGCGTCTGGGGCCAACGTCCTGACTTTC.

The V call is TRBV28, the J call TRBJ1-1, with D possibly matching TRBD1 (5 bases). Trimming shortened V by 6 bases and J by 7 bases, and 21 bases separated the two germline ends. This CDR3 contains 15 residues. The germline CDR1 and CDR2 sequences are MDHEN and SYDVKM. CDR3 nucleotide sequence: TGTGCCAGCAGGCCTACGGGTACACCAGGGCGTGAAGCTTTCTTT. Amino acid sequence: CASRPTGTPGREAFF.

V is TRBV6-6 and J is TRBJ1-5; TRBD1 matches 10 bases. CDR3 size: 16 residues. V was clipped by 5 bases and J by 0 bases; unmatched bases: 4. The germline CDR1 and CDR2 sequences are MNHNY and SVGAGI (reference sequence). CDR3: CASSIGQGVSNQPQHF. The CDR3 DNA reads as TGTGCCAGCAGTATCGGACAGGGGGTTAGCAATCAGCCCCAGCATTTT.

The CDR3 DNA follows: TGTGCCAGCAGTAACGGACTAGCGGGAGTACCAGATACGCAGTATTTT. It encodes CASSNGLAGVPDTQYF. The genes are TRBV2 and TRBJ2-3; 13 bases fit TRBD2. The germline V gene has CDR1 SNHLY and CDR2 FYNNEI. The CDR3 is 16 amino acids. Unmatched junction bases numbered 6, after V lost 5 bases and J lost 4 bases.

This rearrangement joins TRBV2 to TRBJ1-3; D uncertain. CDR1 and CDR2 from the germline V gene are SNHLY and FYNNEI. CDR3 size: 14 residues. The ends were cut back, 6 bases at V and 0 bases at J, with 9 bases in the middle. The CDR3 coding sequence is TGTGCCAGCAGGGGAGACACCTCTGGAAACACCATATATTTT. Amino acids: CASRGDTSGNTIYF.

Only one count was recorded for this clone. This rearrangement joins TRBV15 to TRBJ1-4, with D possibly TRBD1 on 5 matching bases. Germline CDR1 reads LNHNV; CDR2 reads YYDKDF (reference sequence). The CDR3 has 14 amino acids. V was clipped by 3 bases and J by 5 bases, with 10 bases between them. CDR3 in DNA: TGTGCCACCAGCAGTTGGGAGGGGAATGAAAAACTGTTTTTT. Its translation is CATSSWEGNEKLFF.

This chain uses TRBV10-3 with TRBJ2-1; possible D gene TRBD1, 6 bases. The CDR3 loop spans 14 amino acids. The germline V gene encodes CDR1 ENHRY and CDR2 SYGVKD. Trimming cost V 2 bases and J 8 bases, with 13 bases left between them. The CDR3 DNA is TGTGCCATCAGTGAGCAACAGGGTCCGGATGAGCAGTTCTTC. Translated, it gives CAISEQQGPDEQFF.

The chain couples TRBV2 to TRBJ1-2; D might be TRBD1 (5 bases). V gave up 3 bases and J gave up 5 bases, with 19 bases separating them. Per the germline V gene, CDR1 is SNHLY and CDR2 is FYNNEI. The CDR3 consists of 16 residues. This CDR3 reads CASSEARQWSDYGYTF. CDR3 nucleotide sequence: TGTGCCAGCAGTGAGGCGCGACAGTGGTCCGATTATGGCTACACCTTC.

The gene calls are TRBV27 and TRBJ2-1, with a tentative D call TRBD2 (5 bases). Germline V CDR1 and CDR2: MNHEY, SMNVEV (reference sequence). The CDR3 runs 14 residues. Trimming stripped 5 bases from V and 3 bases from J, with 11 bases between. The CDR3 DNA reads as TGTGCCAGCAGTCGGCAGGAGGACTACAATGAGCAGTTCTTC. Translating it yields CASSRQEDYNEQFF.

The chain uses TRBV28 and TRBJ1-3; D is ambiguous. This CDR3 comprises 15 residues. Germline V gene lookup returns CDR1 MDHEN and CDR2 SYDVKM. Trimming took off 4 bases at V and 1 base at J, with 11 bases between the two ends. The CDR3 sequence is CASSSYGESGNTIYF. The CDR3 coding sequence is TGTGCCAGCAGTTCCTACGGGGAATCTGGAAACACCATATATTTT. Full variable domain (remainder filled in from reference TRBV28 and TRBJ1-3): DVKVTQSSRYLVKRTGEKVFLECVQDMDHENMFWYRQDPGLGLRLIYFSYDVKMKEKGDIPEGYSVSREKKERFSLILESASTNQTSMYLCASSSYGESGNTIYFGEGSWLTVV.

This clone has more than one count but fewer than ten. This chain connects TRBV9 to TRBJ2-1; maybe TRBD1 (6 bases). Germline CDR1 and CDR2: SGDLS and YYNGEE. The germline V and J ends were trimmed by 0 bases and 5 bases, with 12 bases remaining between them. This CDR3 region has 15 residues. CDR3 sequence reads: CASSVGPDSDNEQFF. Written as DNA, the CDR3 is TGTGCCAGCAGCGTAGGTCCGGACAGTGACAATGAGCAGTTCTTC.

The table lists this clone with a count of one. The chain is built from TRBV27 and TRBJ2-1; 9 nucleotides match TRBD2. The CDR3 runs to 17 residues. Looked up from germline, CDR1 is MNHEY and CDR2 is SMNVEV (reference sequence). Trimming at V came to 5 bases and at J to 0 bases, leaving 8 bases not matched to a gene. The CDR3 DNA is TGTGCCAGCAGTCCATGGACTAGCGCAAGCTCCTACAATGAGCAGTTCTTC. It is translated as CASSPWTSASSYNEQFF.

The V and J genes are TRBV2 and TRBJ2-7; perhaps TRBD1 as D (5 bases). CDR3 length equals 14 residues. Looked up from germline, CDR1 is SNHLY and CDR2 is FYNNEI. Trimming stripped 1 base from V and 3 bases from J, with 10 bases between. The CDR3 reads CASSEDRKIYEQYF. CDR3 nucleotides: TGTGCCAGCAGTGAAGACAGGAAAATCTACGAGCAGTACTTC.

The V gene is TRBV4-3, the J gene TRBJ2-4; no clear D gene. The CDR3 totals 14 residues. Germline CDR1 reads LGHNA; CDR2 reads YSLEER. Trimming stripped 0 bases from V and 7 bases from J, with 10 bases between. CDR3 sequence: CASSQDSSPNIQYF. The CDR3, as DNA: TGCGCCAGCAGCCAAGATAGCAGCCCCAACATTCAGTACTTC.

This clone appeared a single time. This chain uses TRBV4-3 with TRBJ2-2; tentatively, D is TRBD1 (5 bases). Per the germline V gene, CDR1 is LGHNA and CDR2 is YSLEER. V was cut by 0 bases and J by 3 bases, with 8 bases left in between. The CDR3 is made up of 15 amino acids. The CDR3 nucleotides read TGCGCCAGCAGCCAAGAAAGGGGTTACACCGGGGAGCTGTTTTTT. Translation: CASSQERGYTGELFF.